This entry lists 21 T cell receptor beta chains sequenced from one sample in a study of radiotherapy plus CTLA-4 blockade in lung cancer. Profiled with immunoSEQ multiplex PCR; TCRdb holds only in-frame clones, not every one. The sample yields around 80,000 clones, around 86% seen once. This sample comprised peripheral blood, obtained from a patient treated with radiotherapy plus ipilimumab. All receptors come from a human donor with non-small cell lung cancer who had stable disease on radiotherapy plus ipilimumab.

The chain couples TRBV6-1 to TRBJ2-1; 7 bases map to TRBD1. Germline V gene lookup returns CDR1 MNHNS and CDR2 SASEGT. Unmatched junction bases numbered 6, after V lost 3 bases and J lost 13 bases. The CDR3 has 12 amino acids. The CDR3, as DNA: TGTGCCAGCAGTGATTTGGGGGACAGACAGTTCTTC. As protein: CASSDLGDRQFF.

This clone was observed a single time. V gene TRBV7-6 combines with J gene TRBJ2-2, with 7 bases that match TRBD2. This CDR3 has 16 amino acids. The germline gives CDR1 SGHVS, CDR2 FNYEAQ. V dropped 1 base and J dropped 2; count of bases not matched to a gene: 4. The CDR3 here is CASSLVAGANTGELFF. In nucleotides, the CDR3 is TGTGCCAGCAGCTTAGTTGCGGGAGCTAACACCGGGGAGCTGTTTTTT.

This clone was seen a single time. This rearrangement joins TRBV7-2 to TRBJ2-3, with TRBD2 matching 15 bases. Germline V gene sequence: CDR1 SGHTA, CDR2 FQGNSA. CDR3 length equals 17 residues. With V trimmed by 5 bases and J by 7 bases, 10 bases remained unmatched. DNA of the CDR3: TGTGCCAGCAGCCCTCAAGGGACTAGCGGGAGGATGAATACGCAGTATTTT. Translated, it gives CASSPQGTSGRMNTQYF.

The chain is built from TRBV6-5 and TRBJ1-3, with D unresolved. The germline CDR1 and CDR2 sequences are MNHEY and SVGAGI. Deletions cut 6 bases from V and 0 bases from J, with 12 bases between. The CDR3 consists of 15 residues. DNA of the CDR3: TGTGCCAGCAGAATAGACCGGAGCTCTGGAAACACCATATATTTT. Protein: CASRIDRSSGNTIYF.

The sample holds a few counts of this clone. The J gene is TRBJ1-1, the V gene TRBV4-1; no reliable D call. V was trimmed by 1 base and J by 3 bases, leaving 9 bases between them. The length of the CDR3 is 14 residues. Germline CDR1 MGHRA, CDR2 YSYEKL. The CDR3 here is CASSQAFLDTEAFF. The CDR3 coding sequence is TGCGCCAGCAGCCAAGCATTTCTGGACACTGAAGCTTTCTTT.

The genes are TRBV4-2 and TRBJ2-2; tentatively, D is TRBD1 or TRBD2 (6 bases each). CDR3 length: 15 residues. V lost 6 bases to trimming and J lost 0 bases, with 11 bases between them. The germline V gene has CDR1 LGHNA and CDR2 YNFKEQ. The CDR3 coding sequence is TGTGCCAGCAGTGAGGGGGGACCGAACACCGGGGAGCTGTTTTTT. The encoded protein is CASSEGGPNTGELFF.

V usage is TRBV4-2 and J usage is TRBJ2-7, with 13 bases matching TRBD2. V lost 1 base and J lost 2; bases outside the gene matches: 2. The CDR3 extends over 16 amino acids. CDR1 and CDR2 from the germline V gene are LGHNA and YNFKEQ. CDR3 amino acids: CASSQGTSGGAYEQYF. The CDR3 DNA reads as TGTGCCAGCAGCCAAGGCACTAGCGGGGGGGCCTACGAGCAGTACTTC.

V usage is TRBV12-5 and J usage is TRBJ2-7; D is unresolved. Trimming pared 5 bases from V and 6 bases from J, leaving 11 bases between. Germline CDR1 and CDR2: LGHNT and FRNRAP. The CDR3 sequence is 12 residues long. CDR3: CASGIDISEQYF. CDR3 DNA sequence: TGTGCTAGTGGTATCGACATTTCCGAGCAGTACTTC.

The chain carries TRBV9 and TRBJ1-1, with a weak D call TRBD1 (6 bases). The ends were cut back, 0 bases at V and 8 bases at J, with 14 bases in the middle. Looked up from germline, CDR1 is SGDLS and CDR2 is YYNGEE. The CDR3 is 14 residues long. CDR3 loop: CASSVGRVGGEAFF. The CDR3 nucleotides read TGTGCCAGCAGCGTAGGGAGAGTAGGGGGGGAAGCTTTCTTT.

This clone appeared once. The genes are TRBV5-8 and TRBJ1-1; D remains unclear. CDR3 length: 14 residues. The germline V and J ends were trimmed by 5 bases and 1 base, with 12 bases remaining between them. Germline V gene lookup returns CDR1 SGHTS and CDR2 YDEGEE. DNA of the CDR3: TGTGCCAGCAGGCCAACTAGCCAGAACACTGAAGCTTTCTTT. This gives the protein CASRPTSQNTEAFF.

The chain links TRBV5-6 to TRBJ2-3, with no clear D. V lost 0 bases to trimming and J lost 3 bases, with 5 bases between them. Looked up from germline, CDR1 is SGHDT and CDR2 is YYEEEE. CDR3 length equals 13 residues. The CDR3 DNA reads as TGTGCCAGCAGCTTGGCCTCGACAGATACGCAGTATTTT. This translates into CASSLASTDTQYF.

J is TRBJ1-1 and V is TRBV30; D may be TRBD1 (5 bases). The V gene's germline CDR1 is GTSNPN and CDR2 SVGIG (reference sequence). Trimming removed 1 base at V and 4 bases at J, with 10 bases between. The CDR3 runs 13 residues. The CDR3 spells CAWSEGLGTEAFF. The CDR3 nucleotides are TGTGCCTGGAGTGAGGGACTAGGCACTGAAGCTTTCTTT.

CDR3 DNA: TGTGCCAGCAGCTTAGCTAGTAGCTCACCCCTCCACTTT. Encoded protein: CASSLASSSPLHF. This chain uses TRBV7-2 with TRBJ1-6; no reliable D call. Per germline, CDR1 SGHTA and CDR2 FQGNSA. The CDR3 runs 13 residues. V was pared by 0 bases and J by 10 bases, with 7 bases between.

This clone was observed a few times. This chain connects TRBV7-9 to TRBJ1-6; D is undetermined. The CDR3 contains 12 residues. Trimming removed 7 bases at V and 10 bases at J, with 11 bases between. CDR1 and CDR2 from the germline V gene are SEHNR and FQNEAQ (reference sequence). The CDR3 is CASTSSESPLHF. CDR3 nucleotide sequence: TGTGCCAGCACCTCATCGGAGTCACCCCTCCACTTT.

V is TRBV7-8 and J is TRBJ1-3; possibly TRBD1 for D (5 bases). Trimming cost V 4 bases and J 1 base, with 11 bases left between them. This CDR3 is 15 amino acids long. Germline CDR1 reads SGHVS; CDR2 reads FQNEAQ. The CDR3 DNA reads TGTGCCAGCAGCTCCTTGGGGGGATCTGGAAACACCATATATTTT. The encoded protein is CASSSLGGSGNTIYF.

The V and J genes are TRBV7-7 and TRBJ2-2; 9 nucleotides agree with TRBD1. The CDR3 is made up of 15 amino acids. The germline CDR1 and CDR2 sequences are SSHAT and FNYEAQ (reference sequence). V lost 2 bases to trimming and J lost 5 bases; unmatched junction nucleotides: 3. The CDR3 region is CASSLRGQGTGELFF. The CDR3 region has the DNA TGTGCCAGCAGCTTAAGGGGACAGGGTACCGGGGAGCTGTTTTTT.

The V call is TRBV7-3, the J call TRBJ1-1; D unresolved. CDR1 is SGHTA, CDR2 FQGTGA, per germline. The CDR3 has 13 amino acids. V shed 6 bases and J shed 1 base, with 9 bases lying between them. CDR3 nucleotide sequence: TGTGCCAGCAGTTTCACACCGAACACTGAAGCTTTCTTT. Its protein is CASSFTPNTEAFF.

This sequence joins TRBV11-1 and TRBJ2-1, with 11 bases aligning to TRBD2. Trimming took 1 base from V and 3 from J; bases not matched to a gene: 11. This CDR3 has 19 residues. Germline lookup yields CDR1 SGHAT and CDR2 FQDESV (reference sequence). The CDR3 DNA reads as TGTGCCAGCAGCTTAGGTCGGTTGACTAGCGGGAACTTCTACAATGAGCAGTTCTTC. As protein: CASSLGRLTSGNFYNEQFF.

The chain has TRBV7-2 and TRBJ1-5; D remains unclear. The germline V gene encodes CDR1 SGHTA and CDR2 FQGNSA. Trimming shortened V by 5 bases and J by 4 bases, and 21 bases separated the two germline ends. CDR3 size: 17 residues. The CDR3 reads CASSLGLREFRNQPQHF. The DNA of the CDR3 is TGTGCCAGCAGCCTCGGATTAAGGGAGTTCAGGAATCAGCCCCAGCATTTT.

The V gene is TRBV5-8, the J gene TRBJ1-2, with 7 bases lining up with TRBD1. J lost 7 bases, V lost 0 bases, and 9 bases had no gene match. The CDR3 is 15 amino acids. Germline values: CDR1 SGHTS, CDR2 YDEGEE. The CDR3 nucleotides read TGTGCCAGCAGCTTGGAGGGCAGGGGGAAGGGTGGCTACACCTTC. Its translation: CASSLEGRGKGGYTF.

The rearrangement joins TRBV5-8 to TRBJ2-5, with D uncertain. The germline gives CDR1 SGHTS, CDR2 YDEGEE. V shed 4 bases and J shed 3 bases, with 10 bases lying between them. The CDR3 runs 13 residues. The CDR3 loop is CASSVAAKETQYF. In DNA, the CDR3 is TGTGCCAGCAGCGTGGCGGCTAAAGAGACCCAGTACTTC.